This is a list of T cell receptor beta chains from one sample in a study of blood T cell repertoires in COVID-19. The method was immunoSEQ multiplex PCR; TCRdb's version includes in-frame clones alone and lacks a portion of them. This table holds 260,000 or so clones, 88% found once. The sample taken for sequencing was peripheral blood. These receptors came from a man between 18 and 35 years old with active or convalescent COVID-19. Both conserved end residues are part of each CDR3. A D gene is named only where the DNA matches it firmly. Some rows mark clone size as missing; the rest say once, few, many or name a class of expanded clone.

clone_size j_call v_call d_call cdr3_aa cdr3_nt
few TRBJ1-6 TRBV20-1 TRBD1 CSASLGQEYSPLHF TGCAGTGCTAGTCTGGGACAGGAGTATTCACCCCTCCACTTT
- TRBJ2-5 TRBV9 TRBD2 CASSQWGGGAVETQYF TGTGCCAGCAGCCAATGGGGCGGGGGGGCCGTGGAGACCCAGTACTTC
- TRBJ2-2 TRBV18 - CASSPNLSGTNTGELFF TGTGCCAGCTCACCAAATCTTTCGGGGACGAACACCGGGGAGCTGTTTTTT
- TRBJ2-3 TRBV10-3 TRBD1 CAIRSGTAGADTQYF TGTGCCATCAGATCCGGGACAGCAGGCGCAGATACGCAGTATTTT
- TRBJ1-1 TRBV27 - CASSFAGANTEAFF TGTGCCAGCAGTTTTGCAGGGGCGAACACTGAAGCTTTCTTT
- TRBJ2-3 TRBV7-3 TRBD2 CASSSKASGATDTQYF TGTGCCAGCAGCTCCAAGGCTAGCGGGGCCACAGATACGCAGTATTTT
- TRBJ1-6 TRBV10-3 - CAISEAGQSYNSPLHF TGTGCCATCAGTGAAGCGGGACAATCCTATAATTCACCCCTCCACTTT
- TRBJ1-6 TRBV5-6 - CASSLGRGKYNSPLHF TGTGCCAGCAGCTTGGGTCGCGGAAAATATAATTCACCCCTCCACTTT
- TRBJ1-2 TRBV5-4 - CASSLQGNYGYTF TGTGCCAGCAGCCTCCAGGGTAACTATGGCTACACCTTC
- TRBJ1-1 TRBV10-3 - CAISTGKTLNTEAFF TGTGCCATCAGCACAGGGAAGACCTTAAACACTGAAGCTTTCTTT
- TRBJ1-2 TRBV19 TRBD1 CASSMMRQGVERDYGYTF TGTGCCAGTAGTATGATGCGGCAGGGGGTTGAGAGAGACTATGGCTACACCTTC
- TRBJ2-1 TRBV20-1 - CSASLRTIARSNEQFF TGCAGTGCTAGTCTGAGAACAATAGCCCGGTCGAATGAGCAGTTCTTC
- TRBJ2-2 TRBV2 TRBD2 CASSVVSSGGKNTGELFF TGTGCCAGCAGTGTGGTGTCTAGCGGGGGGAAGAACACCGGGGAGCTGTTTTTT
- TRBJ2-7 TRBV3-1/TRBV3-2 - CASSLGLPGSYEQYF TGTGCCAGCAGCCTCGGACTACCCGGCTCCTACGAGCAGTACTTC
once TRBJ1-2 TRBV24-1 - CATSDSGLDYGYTF TGTGCCACCAGTGATTCAGGGCTAGACTATGGCTACACCTTC
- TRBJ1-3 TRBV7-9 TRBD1 CASSSGQGLGNTIYF TGTGCCAGCAGCTCCGGACAGGGACTGGGTAACACCATATATTTT
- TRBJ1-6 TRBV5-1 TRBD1 CASSVGQGAGSGSPLHF TGCGCCAGCAGCGTGGGACAGGGGGCCGGTAGTGGATCACCCCTCCACTTT
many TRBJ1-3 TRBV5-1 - CASSLSGTGNTIYF TGCGCCAGCAGCTTGTCAGGGACTGGAAACACCATATATTTT
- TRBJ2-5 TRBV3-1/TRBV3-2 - CASSQTRPDRKETQYF TGTGCCAGCAGCCAAACCCGCCCAGACAGGAAAGAGACCCAGTACTTC
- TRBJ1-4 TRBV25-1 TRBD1 CASSEWQGAKGTNEKLFF TGTGCCAGCAGTGAATGGCAGGGGGCGAAAGGAACTAATGAAAAACTGTTTTTT
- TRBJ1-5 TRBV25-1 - CASSEYGSYQPQHF TGTGCCAGCAGTGAATATGGCAGTTATCAGCCCCAGCATTTT
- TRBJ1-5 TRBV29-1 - CSVTTGKNQPQHF TGCAGCGTTACGACCGGGAAGAATCAGCCCCAGCATTTT
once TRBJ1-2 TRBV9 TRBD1 CASSEGRQGAYGYTF TGTGCCAGCAGCGAGGGTCGACAGGGCGCCTATGGCTACACCTTC
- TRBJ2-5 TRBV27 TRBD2 CASSSLADQETQYF TGTGCCAGCAGCTCACTAGCGGATCAAGAGACCCAGTACTTC
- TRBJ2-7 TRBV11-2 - CASSLDSFYEQYF TGTGCCAGCAGCTTGGACAGTTTCTACGAGCAGTACTTC
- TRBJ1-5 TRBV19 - CASSMRGYSNQPQHF TGTGCCAGTAGTATGCGAGGATATAGCAATCAGCCCCAGCATTTT
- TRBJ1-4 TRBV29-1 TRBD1 CSVVQGSNGKLFF TGCAGCGTCGTACAGGGGTCGAATGGAAAACTGTTTTTT
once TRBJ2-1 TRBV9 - CASSVGGVLYNEQFF TGTGCCAGCAGCGTAGGGGGGGTGTTATACAATGAGCAGTTCTTC
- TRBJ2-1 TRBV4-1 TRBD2 CASSQLAGGSNEQFF TGCGCCAGCAGCCAACTAGCGGGGGGGTCGAATGAGCAGTTCTTC
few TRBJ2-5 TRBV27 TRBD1 CASQATGGIETQYF TGTGCCAGCCAAGCCACAGGGGGCATAGAGACCCAGTACTTC
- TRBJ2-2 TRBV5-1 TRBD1 CASSLGGQGTGELFF TGCGCCAGCAGCTTGGGAGGACAGGGAACCGGGGAGCTGTTTTTT